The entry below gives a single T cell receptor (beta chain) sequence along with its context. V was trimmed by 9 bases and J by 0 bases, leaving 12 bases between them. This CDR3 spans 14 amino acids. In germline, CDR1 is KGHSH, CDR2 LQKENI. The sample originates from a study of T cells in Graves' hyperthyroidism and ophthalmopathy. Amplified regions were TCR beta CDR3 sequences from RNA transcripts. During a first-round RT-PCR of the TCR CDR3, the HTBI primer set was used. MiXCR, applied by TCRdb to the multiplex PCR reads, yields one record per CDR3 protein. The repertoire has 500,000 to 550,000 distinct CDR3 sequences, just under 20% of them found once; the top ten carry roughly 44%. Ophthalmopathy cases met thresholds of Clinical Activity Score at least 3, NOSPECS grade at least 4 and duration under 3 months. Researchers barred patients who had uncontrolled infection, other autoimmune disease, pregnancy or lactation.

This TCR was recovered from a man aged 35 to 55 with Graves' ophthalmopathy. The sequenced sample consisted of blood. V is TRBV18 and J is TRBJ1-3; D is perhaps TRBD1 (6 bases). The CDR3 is CASTLDSSGNTIYF. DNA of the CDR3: TGTGCCAGTACCCTGGACAGCTCTGGAAACACCATATATTTT.